The TCR beta chain described here comes from a study of CD8 T cells in ankylosing spondylitis. One entry per CDR3 protein results from TCRdb running MiXCR on the 5' RACE reads. This table has around 150,000 distinct CDR3 sequences, 25% to 35% appearing once. Trimming left V 4 bases short and J 1 base short, with 11 bases between. Germline values: CDR1 SNHLY, CDR2 FYNNEI. The CDR3 runs to 16 residues. The chain uses TRBV2 and TRBJ1-6; weak D call: TRBD1 (5 bases). The origin of this receptor is a male donor with ankylosing spondylitis. The sequenced sample consisted of synovial fluid, either unsorted or a sorted T cell fraction (not recorded which). In DNA form, the CDR3 reads TGTGCCAGCAGTGTCTCCGCAGGGTCCTATAATTCACCCCTCCACTTT. Translation: CASSVSAGSYNSPLHF.